This T cell receptor (beta chain) was sequenced for a study of regulatory T cells in long-lasting Graves disease. Germline values: CDR1 SGHAT, CDR2 FQNNGV. The CDR3 loop spans 12 amino acids. Trimming pared 1 base from V and 6 bases from J, leaving 6 bases between. Both iRepertoire HTBI primers and Arm-PCR of CDR3 regions were used to build the TCR beta libraries. TCRdb reprocessed the multiplex PCR reads with MiXCR, giving one entry per CDR3 protein. Seen here are roughly 700,000 distinct CDR3 sequences, about 30% observed once, and the top ten hold 42%. The time point is: persistent/refractory GD, antithyroid drugs over 5 years with positive TRAb. Isolated PBMC RNA provided the starting material for the TCR library. This clonotype was observed at least ten times.

This chain connects TRBV11-2 to TRBJ1-2; possibly TRBD1 for D (5 bases). Sequenced material: peripheral blood mononuclear cells (PBMCs), taken when the disease was refractory, from a patient treated with antithyroid drugs. The sequence came from a female donor with Graves disease. CDR3 nucleotides: TGTGCCAGCAGCTTAGCAGGGCATGGCTACACCTTC. This codes for CASSLAGHGYTF.